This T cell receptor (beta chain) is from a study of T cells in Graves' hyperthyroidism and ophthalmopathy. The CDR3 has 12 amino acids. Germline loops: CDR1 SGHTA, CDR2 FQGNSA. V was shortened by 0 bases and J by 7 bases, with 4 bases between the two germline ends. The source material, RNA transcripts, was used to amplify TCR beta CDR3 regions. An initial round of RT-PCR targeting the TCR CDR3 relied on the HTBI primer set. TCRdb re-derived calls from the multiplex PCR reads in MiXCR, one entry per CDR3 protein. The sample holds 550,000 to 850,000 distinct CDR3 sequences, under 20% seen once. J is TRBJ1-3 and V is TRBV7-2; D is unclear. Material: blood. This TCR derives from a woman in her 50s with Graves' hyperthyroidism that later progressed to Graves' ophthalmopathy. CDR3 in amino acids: CASSLAPNTIYF. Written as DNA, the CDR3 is TGTGCCAGCAGCTTAGCACCGAACACCATATATTTT. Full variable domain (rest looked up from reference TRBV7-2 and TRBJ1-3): GAGVSQSPSNKVTEKGKDVELRCDPISGHTALYWYRQSLGQGLEFLIYFQGNSAPDKSGLPSDRFSAERTGGSVSTLTIQRTQQEDSAVYLCASSLAPNTIYFGEGSWLTVV.